This TCR beta chain is from a study of Ad26.COV2.S vaccination and SARS-CoV-2 variants. V shed 8 bases and J shed 3 bases, with 8 bases lying between them. CDR3 length: 12 amino acids. The germline V gene has CDR1 MNHEY and CDR2 SVGAGI. This table comes from immunoSEQ multiplex PCR, and its TCRdb copy is limited to in-frame clones, with some not included. Of fewer than 500,000 clones in the sample, 90% were seen once. Noted treatment: 15 to 20 received Ad26.COV2.S at low or high dose, single or two shots; about five received placebo; per-sample allocation not given. It was on day 63 after the first vaccine or placebo injection that samples were taken.

The chain combines TRBV6-5 with TRBJ2-1, with D possibly TRBD2 on 6 matching bases. The sequence derives from a person between 18 and 60 years old who received the Ad26.COV2.S COVID-19 vaccine or a placebo. Sequencing used peripheral blood, obtained in a trial of Ad26.COV2.S vaccine versus placebo. CDR3 sequence reads: CASPGDYNEQFF. For the CDR3, the DNA is TGTGCCAGCCCGGGGGACTACAATGAGCAGTTCTTC.